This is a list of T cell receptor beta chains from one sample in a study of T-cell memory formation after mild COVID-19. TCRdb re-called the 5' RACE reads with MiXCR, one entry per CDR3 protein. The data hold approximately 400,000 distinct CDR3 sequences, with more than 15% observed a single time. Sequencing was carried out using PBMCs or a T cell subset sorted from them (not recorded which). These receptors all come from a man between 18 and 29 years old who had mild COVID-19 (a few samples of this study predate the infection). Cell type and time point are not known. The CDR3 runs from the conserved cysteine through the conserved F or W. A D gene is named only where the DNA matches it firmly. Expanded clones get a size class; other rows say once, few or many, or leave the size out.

CASRGTDDPVVGYTF	TGTGCCAGCAGAGGGACAGACGATCCTGTTGTTGGCTACACCTTC	TRBV6-6	TRBD1	few	TRBJ1-2
CASSYHYRVGTDTQYF	TGTGCCAGCAGTTACCACTACAGGGTTGGCACAGATACGCAGTATTTT	TRBV6-5	-	few	TRBJ2-3
CASMTSGTGVNTEAFF	TGCGCCAGCATGACCTCCGGGACAGGGGTTAACACTGAAGCTTTCTTT	TRBV5-1	TRBD1	few	TRBJ1-1
CASSQEKGTGEETQYF	TGTGCCAGCAGCCAAGAGAAGGGGACAGGGGAAGAGACCCAGTACTTC	TRBV3-2	-	-	TRBJ2-5
CVSSLDLPSLGRPGETQYF	TGTGTCAGCAGCTTAGACCTTCCCTCCTTGGGACGTCCCGGAGAGACCCAGTACTTC	TRBV7-6	-	-	TRBJ2-5
CASSGVGGVITEAFF	TGTGCCAGCAGCGGGGTCGGTGGGGTAATTACTGAAGCTTTCTTT	TRBV11-2	-	few	TRBJ1-1
CASSQDPPVGGYRDTQYF	TGCGCCAGCAGCCAAGACCCGCCGGTTGGCGGCTACCGAGATACGCAGTATTTT	TRBV4-3	-	few	TRBJ2-3
CASSDTGGLEAFF	TGTGCCAGCAGCGATACAGGGGGCCTCGAAGCTTTCTTT	TRBV12-3/TRBV12-4	TRBD1	-	TRBJ1-1
CASSLIETNEQFF	TGTGCCAGCAGCTTAATAGAAACCAATGAGCAGTTCTTC	TRBV7-9	-	-	TRBJ2-1
CASSLFRQEQYF	TGTGCCAGCAGCTTGTTCCGTCAGGAGCAGTACTTC	TRBV7-2	-	-	TRBJ2-7
CASSFRTQETQYF	TGTGCCAGCAGCTTCCGGACTCAAGAGACCCAGTACTTC	TRBV7-9	-	-	TRBJ2-5
CAWSVHGGGEAFF	TGTGCCTGGAGTGTACATGGCGGGGGCGAAGCTTTCTTT	TRBV30	-	-	TRBJ1-1
CASGSGLRETQYF	TGTGCCAGCGGATCGGGACTAAGAGAGACCCAGTACTTC	TRBV9	TRBD2	-	TRBJ2-5
CASSQDWPASGTFGYTF	TGCGCCAGCAGCCAAGATTGGCCAGCCTCTGGTACTTTTGGCTACACCTTC	TRBV4-3	-	few	TRBJ1-2
CASSSRDRGQRGSYEQYF	TGTGCCAGCAGCTCCCGGGACAGGGGGCAAAGGGGCTCCTACGAGCAGTACTTC	TRBV7-9	TRBD1	-	TRBJ2-7
CASRGTPWGTEAFF	TGCGCCAGCAGGGGGACACCCTGGGGTACTGAAGCTTTCTTT	TRBV5-1	-	-	TRBJ1-1